This paragraph reports one T cell receptor beta chain. The sample originates from a study of graft-versus-host responses after intestinal transplantation. In the study overall: Every recipient had anti-thymocyte globulin induction and 2 to 3 years of tacrolimus plus steroids. Study conclusions and caveats: Recipient-marrow GvH clones were detected, some having first appeared in ileum or blood. In patients with graft-donor T cell macrochimerism, allograft graft-versus-host to host-versus-graft clonal ratios were high. Declining HvG levels early post-transplant were linked to peak circulating GvH clone levels.

TCRdb's copy holds only in-frame clones and misses some; the assay was immunoSEQ multiplex PCR. The table lists roughly 9,700 clones, around a third of them singletons. Trimming removed 9 bases from V and 2 bases from J; junction bases left unmatched: 6. This CDR3 comprises 14 residues. CDR1 is SNHLY and CDR2 is FYNNEI in the germline V gene. Irradiated stimulators labeled with violet dye, approximately 200,000 in number, were plated with approximately 200,000 CFSE-labeled responders. The starting material was alloreactive CD8+ T cells from a mixed lymphocyte reaction culture, obtained before intestinal transplant. The subset denotes: CFSE-low proliferating T cells sorted from roughly 6-day pre-transplant mixed lymphocyte reaction (GvH or HvG direction). This rearrangement joins TRBV2 to TRBJ2-3, with 9 bases aligning to TRBD2. The receptor's source is a human patient who received an intestinal transplant. CDR3 region: CASLAGRYTDTQYF. Written as DNA, the CDR3 is TGTGCCAGTCTAGCGGGAAGGTACACAGATACGCAGTATTTT.